The 14 T cell receptor beta chains listed next were all sequenced from one sample in a study of cytomegalovirus exposure and HLA in healthy donors (dated by TCRdb to about 2017). The library was produced with the immunoSEQ multiplex PCR assay. For the multiplex PCR, a mixture combining 60 forward primers for TCR Vbeta segments and 13 reverse primers for TCR Jbeta segments was used. The immuneACCESS repertoire file appears here via TCRdb, limited to in-frame rearrangements. These files lack a portion of the clones; in checked studies, under half of the deficit traces to unresolved V genes, and the cause of the others is not known. Counted in this sample were roughly 170,000 clones; approximately 80% of them appeared once. The leading ten clones occupy about 4.4% of the sample. The specimen sequenced was PBMCs. All receptors derive from a woman between 45 and 60 years old in good health and CMV-seropositive.

The chain joins TRBV29-1 to TRBJ2-7; 9 bases agree with TRBD1. V was pared by 3 bases and J by 1 base, with 4 bases of the junction left unmatched. This CDR3 is 14 amino acids long. Per the germline V gene, CDR1 is SQVTM and CDR2 is ANQGSEA. CDR3 coding DNA: TGCAGCGTTGAGGGACAGGGACCTTCCTACGAGCAGTACTTC. Protein: CSVEGQGPSYEQYF.

The rearrangement uses TRBV2 and TRBJ2-7; D unclear. The ends were cut back, 6 bases at V and 3 bases at J, with 9 bases in the middle. The CDR3 length is 12 residues. The germline V gene has CDR1 SNHLY and CDR2 FYNNEI. CDR3 amino acids: CASRAEFYEQYF. The CDR3 DNA sequence: TGTGCCAGCAGAGCCGAGTTCTACGAGCAGTACTTC.

The V and J genes are TRBV28 and TRBJ1-2; possibly TRBD1 for D (6 bases). CDR3 length equals 17 residues. CDR1 and CDR2 from the germline V gene are MDHEN and SYDVKM. The ends were cut back, 4 bases at V and 8 bases at J, with 26 bases in the middle. CDR3 sequence reads: CASSSAGGAWATRGYTF. In DNA, the CDR3 is TGTGCCAGCAGTTCTGCGGGGGGCGCATGGGCCACAAGGGGCTACACCTTC.

This chain links TRBV7-2 with TRBJ2-7, with D perhaps TRBD1 (5 bases). V lost 2 bases, J lost 1 base, and 12 bases lay in between. Germline V gene data show CDR1 as SGHTA and CDR2 as FQGNSA. CDR3 length equals 15 residues. The CDR3 sequence: CASSLRGIESYEQYF. CDR3 DNA: TGTGCCAGCAGCTTAAGGGGTATAGAATCCTACGAGCAGTACTTC. Combining the CDR3 with reference TRBV7-2 and TRBJ2-7 gives the whole variable domain GAGVSQSPSNKVTEKGKDVELRCDPISGHTALYWYRQSLGQGLEFLIYFQGNSAPDKSGLPSDRFSAERTGGSVSTLTIQRTQQEDSAVYLCASSLRGIESYEQYFGPGTRLTVT.

The rearrangement uses TRBV5-1 and TRBJ2-7; D ambiguous. CDR3 length equals 16 residues. Trimming stripped 0 bases from V and 3 bases from J, with 16 bases between. CDR1 and CDR2 (germline): SGHRS, YFSETQ. The DNA for the CDR3 is TGCGCCAGCAGCTTGGCCCAGGCCGAACCACACTACGAGCAGTACTTC. Translating gives CASSLAQAEPHYEQYF.

The chain is built from TRBV19 and TRBJ2-3; 10 bases map to TRBD2. The CDR3 length is 15 residues. Germline trimming cut 9 bases from V and 5 bases from J; bases unmatched to any gene: 11. CDR1 and CDR2 from the germline V gene are LNHDA and SQIVND (reference sequence). The CDR3 here is CASGGTSGVKDTQYF. The CDR3 nucleotides are TGTGCCAGCGGGGGAACTAGCGGGGTAAAAGATACGCAGTATTTT.

This chain uses TRBV5-8 with TRBJ2-3; TRBD2 matches 9 bases. The J segment lost 6 bases and the V segment lost 0 bases, leaving 11 bases of the junction unmatched. Germline values: CDR1 SGHTS, CDR2 YDEGEE. There are 17 residues in the CDR3. In DNA form, the CDR3 reads TGTGCCAGCAGCTTGGAGGGCGGGGGGGCTATAATTGATACGCAGTATTTT. Its translation is CASSLEGGGAIIDTQYF.

The chain employs TRBV10-3 and TRBJ2-7; 8 nucleotides align to TRBD1. The length of the CDR3 is 13 residues. The germline V gene has CDR1 ENHRY and CDR2 SYGVKD. With 5 bases clipped from V and 2 bases from J, the junction kept 2 bases outside the gene matches. For the CDR3, the DNA is TGTGCCATCAGTCCGGACAGGGCCTACGAGCAGTACTTC. Encoded protein: CAISPDRAYEQYF.

This chain uses TRBV6-5 with TRBJ2-2; 11 nucleotides match TRBD2. The V and J ends lost 8 bases and 3 bases, in that order; junction bases with no gene match: 2. This CDR3 comprises 14 residues. The germline CDR1 and CDR2 sequences are MNHEY and SVGAGI. The CDR3 bases are TGTGCCAGCGGTAGCGGGGGGGACACCGGGGAGCTGTTTTTT. It translates to CASGSGGDTGELFF.

The chain recombines TRBV2 with TRBJ1-2, with 7 bases fitting TRBD1. The germline V gene has CDR1 SNHLY and CDR2 FYNNEI. The CDR3 spans 15 residues. V lost 6 bases and J lost 7; bases outside the gene matches: 14. CDR3 nucleotide sequence: TGTGCCAGCAGACGGGTCGACAGGGCAAGGGGTGGCTACACCTTC. Translation gives CASRRVDRARGGYTF. The whole variable domain, remainder taken from reference TRBV2 and TRBJ1-2, is EPEVTQTPSHQVTQMGQEVILRCVPISNHLYFYWYRQILGQKVEFLVSFYNNEISEKSEIFDDQFSVERPDGSNFTLKIRSTKLEDSAMYFCASRRVDRARGGYTFGSGTRLTVV.

This chain connects TRBV10-3 to TRBJ1-1; D gene uncertain. V dropped 5 bases and J dropped 6 bases, with 13 bases sitting between them. Per germline, CDR1 ENHRY and CDR2 SYGVKD. This CDR3 is 13 amino acids long. The CDR3 region is CAISLDWEAEAFF. CDR3 DNA: TGTGCCATCAGTCTCGATTGGGAGGCTGAAGCTTTCTTT.

The chain has TRBV28 and TRBJ2-1, with TRBD2 matching over 7 bases. The CDR3 contains 15 residues. Germline assignment: CDR1 MDHEN and CDR2 SYDVKM. V was clipped by 3 bases and J by 2 bases; unmatched bases: 4. The CDR3 sequence is CASSLRGRAYNEQFF. The CDR3 DNA sequence: TGTGCCAGCAGTTTGCGGGGGAGGGCCTACAATGAGCAGTTCTTC. The variable domain in full, completed from reference TRBV28 and TRBJ2-1, reads DVKVTQSSRYLVKRTGEKVFLECVQDMDHENMFWYRQDPGLGLRLIYFSYDVKMKEKGDIPEGYSVSREKKERFSLILESASTNQTSMYLCASSLRGRAYNEQFFGPGTRLTVL.

This sequence joins TRBV19 and TRBJ1-5; a weak D match, TRBD1 (5 bases). CDR1 is LNHDA and CDR2 is SQIVND in the germline V gene (reference sequence). V lost 6 bases to trimming and J lost 1 base, with 10 bases between them. This CDR3 contains 14 residues. The chain's CDR3 is CASRTTVSNQPQHF. The CDR3 nucleotides read TGTGCCAGTAGAACGACAGTCAGCAATCAGCCCCAGCATTTT. Full variable domain (rest looked up from reference TRBV19 and TRBJ1-5): DGGITQSPKYLFRKEGQNVTLSCEQNLNHDAMYWYRQDPGQGLRLIYYSQIVNDFQKGDIAEGYSVSREKKESFPLTVTSAQKNPTAFYLCASRTTVSNQPQHFGDGTRLSIL.

The chain links TRBV4-2 to TRBJ2-3; 12 bases match TRBD2. Trimming took 4 bases from V and 7 from J; bases not matched to a gene: 12. This CDR3 region has 17 residues. Germline values: CDR1 LGHNA, CDR2 YNFKEQ. The CDR3 region is CASSPQASGGAVYTQYF. CDR3 nucleotides: TGTGCCAGCAGCCCCCAGGCTAGCGGGGGGGCAGTGTATACGCAGTATTTT.